The sequence of this T cell receptor (beta chain) was determined in a study of T cells in Graves' hyperthyroidism and ophthalmopathy. The germline gives CDR1 MNHEY, CDR2 SVGEGT. There are 15 residues in the CDR3. J gave up 4 bases and V 6 bases, and 10 bases lay outside the gene matches. RNA transcripts were the template for amplifying TCR beta CDR3 regions. The HTBI primer set was used in a first-round RT-PCR of the TCR CDR3. Using its own MiXCR run on the multiplex PCR reads, TCRdb lists one record per CDR3 protein. Among approximately 330,000 distinct CDR3 sequences listed, 18% were seen once. Those patients with uncontrolled infection, other autoimmune disease, pregnancy or lactation were excluded.

The chain recombines TRBV6-2 or TRBV6-3 with TRBJ2-3, with 7 bases aligning to TRBD2. The sample was blood. The receptor comes from a woman in her forties or fifties with Graves' hyperthyroidism. CDR3 nucleotide sequence: TGTGCCAGCAGACCCCGAGGACTAGTCTCAGATACGCAGTATTTT. This sequence encodes CASRPRGLVSDTQYF.